These 26 T cell receptor beta chains were sequenced from one sample in a study of blood T cell repertoires in COVID-19. Generated by immunoSEQ multiplex PCR, the TCRdb table keeps only in-frame clones and is missing some. The sample lists some 83,000 clones, 65% to 90% occurring once. Specimen: peripheral blood. The receptors were gathered from a man aged 80 or over with acute or convalescent COVID-19.

This clone was counted a few times. The rearrangement joins TRBV2 to TRBJ1-5; D is ambiguous. Trimming took 6 bases from V and 0 from J, leaving 15 bases between them. The germline V gene encodes CDR1 SNHLY and CDR2 FYNNEI. This CDR3 is built from 16 residues. In DNA, the CDR3 is TGTGCCAGCAGCCGGGAGACACCGTATAGCAATCAGCCCCAGCATTTT. It codes for CASSRETPYSNQPQHF.

The chain has TRBV27 and TRBJ2-3; 14 nucleotides line up with TRBD2. CDR1 is MNHEY and CDR2 is SMNVEV in the germline V gene (reference sequence). With 2 bases clipped from V and 6 bases from J, the junction kept 7 bases outside the gene matches. This CDR3 comprises 17 residues. CDR3 amino acids: CASSLPGTSGRMDTQYF. As DNA, the CDR3 is TGTGCCAGCAGTTTACCTGGGACTAGCGGGAGAATGGATACGCAGTATTTT.

This clone was detected a few times. The J gene is TRBJ1-2, the V gene TRBV5-4, with D possibly TRBD1 on 6 matching bases. This CDR3 has 13 residues. Per germline, CDR1 SGHNT and CDR2 YYREEE (reference sequence). Trimming took 4 bases from V and 10 from J, leaving 17 bases between them. CDR3 loop: CASSGGAEESYTF. The CDR3 bases are TGTGCCAGCAGCGGGGGGGCGGAAGAGTCCTACACCTTC.

This chain links TRBV5-1 with TRBJ1-1; perhaps TRBD1 as D (6 bases). The germline CDR1 and CDR2 sequences are SGHRS and YFSETQ. This CDR3 region has 13 residues. V lost 2 bases and J lost 5, with 10 bases in between. CDR3 in DNA: TGCGCCAGCAGCTTCACAGGGTATACTGAAGCTTTCTTT. This sequence encodes CASSFTGYTEAFF.

This chain links TRBV5-1 with TRBJ2-3; 8 positions agree with TRBD1. Germline trimming cut 2 bases from V and 6 bases from J; bases unmatched to any gene: 8. Per the germline V gene, CDR1 is SGHRS and CDR2 is YFSETQ. The CDR3 is 15 amino acids. CDR3 sequence (DNA): TGCGCCAGCAGCTTCGTAGGCAGGGGGCAGGATACGCAGTATTTT. Protein sequence: CASSFVGRGQDTQYF.

The genes are TRBV25-1 and TRBJ2-3; the D gene is possibly TRBD2 (6 bases). There are 15 residues in the CDR3. Deletions cut 2 bases from V and 8 bases from J, with 17 bases between. CDR1 and CDR2 from the germline V gene are MGHDK and SYGVNS. CDR3 nucleotides: TGTGCCAGCAGTGAAGTGCGTGGGGCCGGGGGTACGCAGTATTTT. This encodes CASSEVRGAGGTQYF.

The chain couples TRBV11-2 to TRBJ2-1, with 13 bases aligning to TRBD2. CDR3 length: 15 amino acids. Germline V gives CDR1 SGHAT, CDR2 FQNNGV. Trimming took 3 bases from V and 9 from J; bases not matched to a gene: 5. CDR3 sequence: CASSLSRLAGGEQFF. For the CDR3, the DNA is TGTGCCAGCAGCTTGTCTCGACTAGCGGGAGGTGAGCAGTTCTTC.

This chain joins TRBV11-1 and TRBJ2-4; TRBD1 matches 8 bases. Trimming took 4 bases from V and 1 from J; bases not matched to a gene: 3. CDR3 length: 15 amino acids. CDR1 is SGHAT and CDR2 is FQDESV in the germline V gene (reference sequence). This CDR3 reads CASSSTGGAKNIQYF. DNA of the CDR3: TGTGCCAGCAGCTCAACAGGGGGGGCCAAAAACATTCAGTACTTC.

J is TRBJ1-1 and V is TRBV28, with 11 bases that match TRBD1. Germline V gene lookup returns CDR1 MDHEN and CDR2 SYDVKM. The V and J ends lost 6 bases and 4 bases, in that order; junction bases with no gene match: 4. The CDR3 loop spans 14 amino acids. The CDR3 protein is CASRTGTGGTEAFF. Written as DNA, the CDR3 is TGTGCCAGCAGGACCGGGACAGGGGGCACTGAAGCTTTCTTT.

V is TRBV7-9 and J is TRBJ2-2; 9 bases are shared with TRBD2. The length of the CDR3 is 16 residues. Unmatched junction bases numbered 9, after V lost 6 bases and J lost 4 bases. CDR1 and CDR2 from the germline V gene are SEHNR and FQNEAQ (reference sequence). The DNA for the CDR3 is TGTGCCAGCAGAAAATTTAGCGGGAGAATCACCGGGGAGCTGTTTTTT. It is translated as CASRKFSGRITGELFF.

The V and J genes are TRBV6-5 and TRBJ1-1; weak D call: TRBD1 (6 bases). V lost 6 bases, J lost 5 bases, and 13 bases lay in between. The CDR3 sequence is 13 residues long. Germline V gives CDR1 MNHEY, CDR2 SVGAGI. The CDR3 reads CASSSRQGTEAFF. The DNA for the CDR3 is TGTGCCAGCAGCTCCCGCCAGGGGACTGAAGCTTTCTTT.

The DNA of the CDR3 is TGCGCCAGCAGTATCGGGACAGGGGGCAACGAGCAGTACTTC. Protein product: CASSIGTGGNEQYF. This chain uses TRBV5-1 with TRBJ2-7, with 12 bases that match TRBD1. With V trimmed by 5 bases and J by 5 bases, 5 bases remained unmatched. Germline CDR1 SGHRS, CDR2 YFSETQ. The CDR3 is 14 amino acids.

The chain carries TRBV11-1 and TRBJ2-1, with TRBD2 matching 15 bases. Germline assignment: CDR1 SGHAT and CDR2 FQDESV (reference sequence). The CDR3 length is 16 residues. Germline trimming cut 0 bases from V and 6 bases from J; bases unmatched to any gene: 0. CDR3 protein: CASSLAGLAGGNEQFF. The CDR3 DNA reads as TGTGCCAGCAGCTTAGCGGGACTAGCGGGAGGCAATGAGCAGTTCTTC.

The chain uses TRBV3-1 (or the pseudogene TRBV3-2) and TRBJ1-3; no firm D call. V dropped 0 bases and J dropped 3 bases, with 3 bases sitting between them. The CDR3 totals 13 residues. Germline-derived CDR1 and CDR2 are LGHDT and YNNKEL (reference sequence). The CDR3 is CASSQDSGNTIYF. As DNA, the CDR3 is TGTGCCAGCAGCCAAGATAGTGGAAACACCATATATTTT.

Comments on this clone: A read error may account for a junction end that differs from germline. V usage is TRBV7-7 and J usage is TRBJ2-1; tentatively, D is TRBD1 (6 bases). The CDR3 runs to 16 residues. Germline V gene data show CDR1 as SSHAT and CDR2 as FNYEAQ (reference sequence). The CDR3 loop reads CASSQVAQGPDNEQFF. For the CDR3, the DNA is TGTGCTAGCAGCCAAGTCGCGCAGGGGCCAGACAATGAGCAGTTCTTC.

The chain combines TRBV29-1 with TRBJ2-2; tentatively, D is TRBD1 (7 bases). Germline CDR1 reads SQVTM; CDR2 reads ANQGSEA. The CDR3 is made up of 14 amino acids. Trimming took off 6 bases at V and 6 bases at J, with 17 bases between the two ends. The DNA for the CDR3 is TGCAGCGTCTCGGGACAGTGGGGGGCCGGGGAGCTGTTTTTT. It is translated as CSVSGQWGAGELFF.

This chain connects TRBV28 to TRBJ1-5, with D possibly TRBD1 on 5 matching bases. The germline V gene has CDR1 MDHEN and CDR2 SYDVKM. V was clipped by 3 bases and J by 7 bases, with 13 bases between them. CDR3 length equals 14 residues. The DNA for the CDR3 is TGTGCCAGCAGTTTGTGGGGGAGGGAACAGCCCCAGCATTTT. This codes for CASSLWGREQPQHF.

The V call is TRBV18, the J call TRBJ1-2; D unresolved. This CDR3 region has 12 residues. Trimming cost V 3 bases and J 7 bases, with 9 bases left between them. CDR1 is KGHSH and CDR2 is LQKENI in the germline V gene. CDR3 region: CASSPGGGGYTF. CDR3 DNA: TGTGCCAGCTCACCGGGAGGCGGTGGCTACACCTTC.

The chain recombines TRBV5-1 with TRBJ2-3, with a tentative D call TRBD1 (6 bases). The germline V and J ends were trimmed by 0 bases and 2 bases, with 10 bases remaining between them. CDR1 SGHRS and CDR2 YFSETQ come from the germline V gene. The CDR3 spans 15 residues. The chain's CDR3 is CASSLDPGATDTQYF. The CDR3 bases are TGCGCCAGCAGCTTGGACCCAGGGGCCACAGATACGCAGTATTTT.

This clone was seen only a few times. This rearrangement joins TRBV10-1 to TRBJ2-5; TRBD2 might be the D (6 bases). This CDR3 has 14 residues. Germline lookup yields CDR1 WNHNN and CDR2 SYGVQD (reference sequence). The V end was cut by 3 bases, the J end by 6 bases, with 14 bases between. CDR3 DNA sequence: TGCGCCAGCAGTGACGGAGGGCCTGAACAGACCCAGTACTTC. Protein product: CASSDGGPEQTQYF.

V usage is TRBV19 and J usage is TRBJ2-7; 10 bases match TRBD2. The V segment lost 5 bases and the J segment 4 bases; nucleotides outside the gene matches: 2. Germline loops: CDR1 LNHDA, CDR2 SQIVND (reference sequence). This CDR3 is 13 amino acids long. DNA for the CDR3: TGTGCCAGTAGTGCGGGACTAGCGTACGAGCAGTACTTC. Its protein is CASSAGLAYEQYF.

The CDR3 DNA follows: TGTGCCAGCAGTTTAAACCGCGGCGGGAACCGGCAAGAGACCCAGTACTTC. It is translated as CASSLNRGGNRQETQYF. The chain uses TRBV28 and TRBJ2-5; possible D gene TRBD2, 6 bases. The CDR3 runs 17 residues. The V end lost 2 bases, the J end lost 2 bases, and 18 bases lay between the germline ends. From germline, CDR1 is MDHEN and CDR2 SYDVKM.

The rearrangement joins TRBV18 to TRBJ2-5; 9 nucleotides align to TRBD2. The V segment lost 3 bases and the J segment 4 bases; nucleotides outside the gene matches: 15. Germline loops: CDR1 KGHSH, CDR2 LQKENI. The length of the CDR3 is 18 residues. DNA for the CDR3: TGTGCCAGCTCACCCGCAGCGGGAGGCCTACATGTGCGAGAGACCCAGTACTTC. Protein sequence: CASSPAAGGLHVRETQYF. The variable domain in full, completed from reference TRBV18 and TRBJ2-5, reads NAGVMQNPRHLVRRRGQEARLRCSPMKGHSHVYWYRQLPEEGLKFMVYLQKENIIDESGMPKERFSAEFPKEGPSILRIQQVVRGDSAAYFCASSPAAGGLHVRETQYFGPGTRLLVL.

The rearrangement uses TRBV15 and TRBJ1-6; D call uncertain. CDR1 is LNHNV, CDR2 YYDKDF, per germline (reference sequence). This CDR3 contains 15 residues. V lost 5 bases to trimming and J lost 0 bases, with 8 bases between them. CDR3 sequence reads: CATSGRSSYNSPLHF. As DNA, the CDR3 is TGTGCCACCAGCGGTCGGAGCTCCTATAATTCACCCCTCCACTTT.

For the CDR3, the DNA is TGCAGTGCTGCAAGATACTATGAGCAGTTCTTC. Protein sequence: CSAARYYEQFF. The chain employs TRBV20-1 and TRBJ2-1; D unclear. This CDR3 region has 11 residues. V was trimmed by 5 bases and J by 8 bases, leaving 10 bases between them. Germline CDR1 is DFQATT and CDR2 is SNEGSKA (reference sequence).

The J gene is TRBJ2-7, the V gene TRBV18, with 11 bases fitting TRBD1. V dropped 2 bases and J dropped 4; count of bases not matched to a gene: 13. Per the germline V gene, CDR1 is KGHSH and CDR2 is LQKENI. The CDR3 runs to 18 residues. CDR3 sequence (DNA): TGTGCCAGCTCACCAATTCAGGGAGGGACAGGGGGGACATACGAGCAGTACTTC. This sequence encodes CASSPIQGGTGGTYEQYF.